Presented here are 22 T cell receptor beta chains from one specimen sequenced in a study of early stage breast cancer tumors. Clones were read by immunoSEQ multiplex PCR, and TCRdb kept only the in-frame ones, dropping some. The sample yields around 60,000 clones, about 83% seen once. Sequenced sample: blood. The receptors derive from a person aged 30 to 39 with breast cancer.

This clone appeared a few times. This sequence joins TRBV7-8 and TRBJ1-5, with 8 bases lining up with TRBD1. Germline loops: CDR1 SGHVS, CDR2 FQNEAQ. J lost 4 bases, V lost 1 base, and 6 bases had no gene match. There are 16 residues in the CDR3. This CDR3 is CASSLGTGRANQPQHF. As DNA, the CDR3 is TGTGCCAGCAGCTTAGGGACAGGGCGGGCGAATCAGCCCCAGCATTTT.

This chain connects TRBV6-5 to TRBJ2-2; 8 bases match TRBD1. The junction had 2 bases not matched to a gene; V was cut back by 10 bases and J by 1 base. Per the germline V gene, CDR1 is MNHEY and CDR2 is SVGAGI. CDR3 length: 13 amino acids. The CDR3 region has the DNA TGTGCCATCGGACAGGGGAACACCGGGGAGCTGTTTTTT. This encodes CAIGQGNTGELFF.

The rearrangement links TRBV5-1 to TRBJ2-2; no firm D call. V lost 0 bases, J lost 2 bases, and 5 bases lay in between. From germline, CDR1 is SGHRS and CDR2 YFSETQ. This CDR3 region has 14 residues. The CDR3 reads CASSLGLNTGELFF. As DNA, the CDR3 is TGCGCCAGCAGCTTGGGCCTTAACACCGGGGAGCTGTTTTTT. Drawing the rest from reference TRBV5-1 and TRBJ2-2, the complete variable domain is KAGVTQTPRYLIKTRGQQVTLSCSPISGHRSVSWYQQTPGQGLQFLFEYFSETQRNKGNFPGRFSGRQFSNSRSEMNVSTLELGDSALYLCASSLGLNTGELFFGEGSRLTVL.

The chain couples TRBV2 to TRBJ2-3; D is unclear. V was trimmed by 2 bases and J by 2 bases, leaving 11 bases between them. From germline, CDR1 is SNHLY and CDR2 FYNNEI. The CDR3 runs to 15 residues. The chain's CDR3 is CASSELGTHTDTQYF. The DNA for the CDR3 is TGTGCCAGCAGTGAATTGGGAACCCACACAGATACGCAGTATTTT.

This chain uses TRBV18 with TRBJ2-1; 11 positions agree with TRBD2. With V trimmed by 3 bases and J by 0 bases, 4 bases remained unmatched. The CDR3 sequence is 17 residues long. Germline V lookup: CDR1 KGHSH, CDR2 LQKENI. This CDR3 is CASSPGTSGYSYNEQFF. The CDR3 nucleotides are TGTGCCAGCTCACCTGGGACTAGCGGTTACTCCTACAATGAGCAGTTCTTC.

V is TRBV11-2 and J is TRBJ1-1; D not resolved. Germline loops: CDR1 SGHAT, CDR2 FQNNGV. The CDR3 spans 16 residues. The V gene lost 6 bases and the J gene lost 1 base, with 18 bases spanning the gap. The CDR3 DNA reads TGTGCCAGCAGTTCACACCCCCTTTTAGAGAACACTGAAGCTTTCTTT. Translated, it gives CASSSHPLLENTEAFF.

This clone was observed a few times. The J gene is TRBJ1-1, the V gene TRBV4-1, with D perhaps matching TRBD1 (5 bases). CDR1 MGHRA and CDR2 YSYEKL come from the germline V gene. Trimming stripped 6 bases from V and 0 bases from J, with 17 bases between. This CDR3 region has 16 residues. CDR3 nucleotides: TGCGCCAGCAGAAACTCGGTGGACAAGATGAACACTGAAGCTTTCTTT. This codes for CASRNSVDKMNTEAFF.

The DNA for the CDR3 is TGTGCCAGCAGGGGACTAGCGGGAGGGGAGGAGACCCAGTACTTC. Residues: CASRGLAGGEETQYF. V gene TRBV19 combines with J gene TRBJ2-5; the match to TRBD2 covers 16 bases. This CDR3 has 15 amino acids. V gave up 9 bases and J gave up 5 bases; unmatched junction bases: 6. The V gene's germline CDR1 is LNHDA and CDR2 SQIVND (reference sequence).

V and J are TRBV6-1 and TRBJ2-1; unclear D gene. Germline CDR1 reads MNHNS; CDR2 reads SASEGT. CDR3 length equals 15 residues. V was trimmed by 3 bases and J by 2 bases, leaving 11 bases between them. CDR3 sequence: CASSDLVSAYNEQFF. The CDR3 region has the DNA TGTGCCAGCAGTGATCTAGTATCAGCCTACAATGAGCAGTTCTTC.

Points on this clone: The sample contains more than one DNA sequence encoding this CDR3. V is TRBV6-5 and J is TRBJ2-2, with TRBD1 matching over 8 bases. Germline V CDR1 and CDR2: MNHEY, SVGAGI. The V gene end was trimmed by 6 bases and the J gene end by 0 bases; junction bases not matched to a gene: 3. The CDR3 has 15 amino acids. The CDR3 loop reads CASSDRGPNTGELFF. The CDR3 bases are TGTGCCAGCAGCGACAGGGGTCCGAACACCGGGGAGCTGTTTTTT.

The CDR3 region has the DNA TGTGCCAGCGGACCAACATCGAATAGCAATCAGCCCCAGCATTTT. Translating gives CASGPTSNSNQPQHF. The rearrangement joins TRBV9 to TRBJ1-5, with D hard to call. The CDR3 contains 15 residues. The V end lost 7 bases, the J end lost 0 bases, and 14 bases lay between the germline ends. Germline-derived CDR1 and CDR2 are SGDLS and YYNGEE.

The rearrangement joins TRBV10-3 to TRBJ1-4; D unresolved. V lost 8 bases and J 4 bases, leaving 14 bases between the germline ends. From germline, CDR1 is ENHRY and CDR2 SYGVKD. The CDR3 extends over 14 amino acids. The CDR3 DNA is TGTGCCATCGCCCCGAGCCTGCTTAATGAAAAACTGTTTTTT. Amino acids: CAIAPSLLNEKLFF.

The chain links TRBV4-1 to TRBJ2-2; D may be TRBD2 (6 bases). The CDR3 consists of 15 residues. The V end was cut by 0 bases, the J end by 5 bases, with 10 bases between. The V gene's germline CDR1 is MGHRA and CDR2 YSYEKL. The CDR3 nucleotides read TGCGCCAGCAGCCAAGAGGCTGGAGGGACCGGGGAGCTGTTTTTT. Amino acids: CASSQEAGGTGELFF.

The chain links TRBV4-3 to TRBJ2-1, with D hard to call. Germline lookup yields CDR1 LGHNA and CDR2 YSLEER. The CDR3 runs to 16 residues. V lost 0 bases and J 0 bases, leaving 9 bases between the germline ends. CDR3 coding DNA: TGCGCCAGCAGCCAAGATAGATGGAGCTCCTACAATGAGCAGTTCTTC. Translation: CASSQDRWSSYNEQFF.

This clone appeared a single time. V is TRBV6-5 and J is TRBJ2-2; unclear D gene. The CDR3 spans 12 residues. Germline V gene lookup returns CDR1 MNHEY and CDR2 SVGAGI. V was cut by 6 bases and J by 8 bases, with 10 bases left in between. The CDR3 DNA follows: TGTGCCAGCAGCCCCCCTCCGGGGGAGCTGTTTTTT. Translating it yields CASSPPPGELFF.

About this clone itself: The junction does not match germline at one end; this may be a read error. Other DNA sequences in this specimen translate into the identical CDR3. This sequence joins TRBV18 and TRBJ1-1; 8 nucleotides match TRBD1. The CDR3 extends over 15 amino acids. The germline V gene encodes CDR1 KGHSH and CDR2 LQKENI. The CDR3 DNA reads as TGCGCCAGCTCACCACGGACAGGGTGGTCCACTGAAGCTTTCTTT. Translating gives CASSPRTGWSTEAFF.

The gene calls are TRBV7-8 and TRBJ2-7; 9 bases are shared with TRBD1. Germline CDR1 reads SGHVS; CDR2 reads FQNEAQ. This CDR3 has 18 amino acids. V gave up 2 bases and J gave up 4 bases; unmatched junction bases: 15. The DNA of the CDR3 is TGTGCCAGCAGCTTACAGATAGGGACAGGGCTTACTACTTACGAGCAGTACTTC. It yields the protein CASSLQIGTGLTTYEQYF.

This sequence joins TRBV7-2 and TRBJ2-1; D assignment may be TRBD1 or TRBD2 (5 bases each). Trimming cost V 5 bases and J 8 bases, with 19 bases left between them. The CDR3 is 15 amino acids. Germline V gene lookup returns CDR1 SGHTA and CDR2 FQGNSA. The DNA of the CDR3 is TGTGCCAGCAGCCCGAGTATCGGGGCCTTAGATGAGCAGTTCTTC. Translation: CASSPSIGALDEQFF.

This clone was seen a handful of times. The CDR3 protein is CASSFRTFDEQYF. The CDR3 nucleotides read TGCGCCAGCAGCTTTCGGACCTTCGACGAGCAGTACTTC. The chain has TRBV5-1 and TRBJ2-7; no clear D gene. CDR3 length equals 13 residues. V lost 2 bases and J 5 bases, leaving 11 bases between the germline ends. Germline CDR1 SGHRS, CDR2 YFSETQ.

The chain links TRBV5-5 to TRBJ2-7; D unclear. Germline values: CDR1 SGHKS, CDR2 YYEKEE (reference sequence). With 2 bases removed from V and 1 base from J, the gap between germline ends came to 13 bases. The CDR3 has 15 residues. The CDR3 region has the DNA TGTGCCAGCAGCTTATTAGCCTCAACTTCCTACGAGCAGTACTTC. Its translation is CASSLLASTSYEQYF.

This clone was observed a single time. Other DNA variants within this sample encode the same CDR3. This CDR3 is CASSLAVPGGWYF. The CDR3 DNA follows: TGTGCCAGCAGCTTAGCGGTACCAGGGGGGTGGTACTTC. The J gene is TRBJ2-7, the V gene TRBV7-2; possible D gene TRBD1, 7 bases. Trimming pared 0 bases from V and 12 bases from J, leaving 15 bases between. Germline V gene data show CDR1 as SGHTA and CDR2 as FQGNSA. CDR3 size: 13 residues.

Note on this clone: A much larger clonotype is one base distant, so this may be a read error. The identical CDR3 is also encoded by other nucleotide sequences in the sample. The chain joins TRBV11-2 to TRBJ1-2, with 8 nucleotides matching TRBD1. V shed 5 bases, J shed 3 bases, and the junction held 2 bases outside the gene matches. This CDR3 is 13 amino acids long. CDR1 SGHAT and CDR2 FQNNGV come from the germline V gene. The CDR3 sequence: CASSPGQDYGYTF. The DNA of the CDR3 is TGTGCCAGCAGCCCGGGACAGGACTATGGCTACACCTTC.